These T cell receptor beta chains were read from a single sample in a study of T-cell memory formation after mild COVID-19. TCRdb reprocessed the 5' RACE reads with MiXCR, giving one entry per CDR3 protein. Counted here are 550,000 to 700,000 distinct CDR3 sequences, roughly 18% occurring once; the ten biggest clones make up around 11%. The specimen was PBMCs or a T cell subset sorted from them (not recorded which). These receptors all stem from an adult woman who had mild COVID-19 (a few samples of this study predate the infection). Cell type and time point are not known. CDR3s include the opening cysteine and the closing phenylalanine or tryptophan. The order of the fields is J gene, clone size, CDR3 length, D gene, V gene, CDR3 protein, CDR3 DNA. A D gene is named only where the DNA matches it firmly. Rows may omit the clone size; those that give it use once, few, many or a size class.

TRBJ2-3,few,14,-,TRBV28,CASSQLRIEDTQYF,TGTGCCAGCAGCCAATTAAGGATTGAAGATACGCAGTATTTT
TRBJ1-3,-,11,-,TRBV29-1,CSVALGNTIYF,TGCAGCGTTGCTCTGGGAAACACCATATATTTT
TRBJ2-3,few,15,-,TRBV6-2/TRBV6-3,CASSLMGPYTDTQYF,TGTGCCAGCAGCCTAATGGGGCCATACACAGATACGCAGTATTTT
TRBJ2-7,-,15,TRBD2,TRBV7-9,CASSARLAGGYEQYF,TGTGCCAGCAGCGCCCGACTAGCGGGAGGGTACGAGCAGTACTTC
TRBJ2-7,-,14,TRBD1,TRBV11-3,CASSFGQGRREQYF,TGTGCCAGCAGCTTCGGACAGGGGCGGCGGGAGCAGTACTTC
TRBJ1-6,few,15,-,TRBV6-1,CASSAGVADNSPLHF,TGTGCCAGCAGTGCGGGGGTAGCGGATAATTCACCCCTCCACTTT
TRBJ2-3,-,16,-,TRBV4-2,CASSQLQGGSTDKQYF,TGTGCCAGCAGCCAACTGCAGGGGGGAAGCACAGATAAGCAGTATTTT
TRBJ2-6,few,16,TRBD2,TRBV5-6,CASSWGGLSGANVLTF,TGTGCCAGCAGCTGGGGGGGATTGTCTGGGGCCAACGTCCTGACTTTC
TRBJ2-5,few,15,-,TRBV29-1,CSVEADPGIQETQYF,TGCAGCGTTGAAGCGGACCCTGGGATCCAAGAGACCCAGTACTTC
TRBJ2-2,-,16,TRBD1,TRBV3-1,CASSATGTGHTGELFF,TGTGCCAGCAGCGCGACCGGGACAGGGCACACCGGGGAGCTGTTTTTT
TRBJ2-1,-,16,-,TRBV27,CASSVGVDNSYNEQFF,TGTGCCAGCAGCGTAGGGGTGGATAACTCCTACAATGAGCAGTTCTTC
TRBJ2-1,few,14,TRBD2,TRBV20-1,CSALRGGRANEQFF,TGCAGTGCGCTCCGGGGCGGGAGGGCCAATGAGCAGTTCTTC
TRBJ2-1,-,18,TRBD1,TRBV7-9,CASSLPKGQGFSYNEQFF,TGTGCCAGCAGCTTGCCTAAGGGACAGGGGTTTTCCTACAATGAGCAGTTCTTC
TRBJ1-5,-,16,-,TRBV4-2,CASSHPNPGGNQPQHF,TGTGCCAGCAGCCACCCTAACCCGGGGGGCAATCAGCCCCAGCATTTT
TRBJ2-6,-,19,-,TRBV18,CASSPRGSPQLRGANVLTF,TGTGCCAGCTCACCACGAGGGTCTCCTCAACTAAGAGGGGCCAACGTCCTGACTTTC
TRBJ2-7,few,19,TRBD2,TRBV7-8,CASSTGGFWSSGLPYEQYF,TGTGCCAGCAGCACGGGAGGGTTCTGGTCTAGCGGGCTACCCTACGAGCAGTACTTC
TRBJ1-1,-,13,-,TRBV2,CASSDTEYTEAFF,TGTGCCAGCAGTGACACGGAATACACTGAAGCTTTCTTT
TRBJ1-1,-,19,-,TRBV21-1,CASSKESSPCGCGNTEAFF,TGTGCCAGCAGCAAAGAATCCTCTCCATGCGGGTGTGGTAACACTGAAGCTTTCTTT
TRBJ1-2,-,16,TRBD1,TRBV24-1,CATSDSAKGQGHGYTF,TGTGCCACCAGTGATTCTGCTAAGGGACAGGGACATGGCTACACCTTC
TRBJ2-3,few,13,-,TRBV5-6,CASSLLSADTQYF,TGTGCCAGCAGCTTGCTAAGCGCAGATACGCAGTATTTT
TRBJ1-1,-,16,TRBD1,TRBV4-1,CASSQASGTGFTEAFF,TGCGCCAGCAGCCAAGCCTCCGGGACAGGGTTTACTGAAGCTTTCTTT
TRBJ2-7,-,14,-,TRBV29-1,CSVDLLGATYEQYF,TGCAGCGTCGATTTGTTGGGAGCTACCTACGAGCAGTACTTC
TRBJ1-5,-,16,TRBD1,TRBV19,CASSSGRQGSNQPQHF,TGTGCCAGTAGTAGCGGGAGACAGGGGTCCAATCAGCCCCAGCATTTT
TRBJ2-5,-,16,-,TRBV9,CASSVAGDSMQETQYF,TGTGCCAGCAGCGTAGCGGGGGACAGTATGCAAGAGACCCAGTACTTC
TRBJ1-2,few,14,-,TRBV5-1,CASSEAGTLYGYTF,TGCGCCAGCAGCGAGGCCGGGACGCTTTATGGCTACACCTTC